The following is a T cell receptor (beta chain) sequence with its context. Its antigen is unknown. The CDR3 loop spans 15 amino acids. The germline CDR1 and CDR2 sequences are DFQATT and SNEGSKA (reference sequence). Trimming cost V 0 bases and J 2 bases; bases outside gene matches: 4. The data are from a study of CD8 T cells in Susac syndrome. Whole-study results and caveats: The CD4+ T cell repertoires that were profiled in Susac syndrome showed no clonal expansion.

Random hexamers were used to reverse transcribe about 0.5 to 1 ug of RNA. Coverage of TCR beta CDR3 amplification by immunoSEQ multiplex PCR extended to 54 Vbeta and 13 Jbeta. TCRdb called the immunoSEQ multiplex PCR reads again in MiXCR, with one record for every CDR3 protein. The sample contains approximately 190,000 distinct CDR3 sequences, about 91% of which appear only once. Sequencing was done on a sample of CD4+ T cells from PBMCs. The sequence derives from a human donor with Susac syndrome. The chain joins TRBV20-1 to TRBJ1-1; 9 nucleotides line up with TRBD1. The CDR3 is CSARDHRGPNTEAFF. For the CDR3, the DNA is TGCAGTGCTAGAGATCACAGGGGGCCAAACACTGAAGCTTTCTTT.